This T cell receptor beta chain was sequenced in a study of early T cells in non-severe SARS-CoV-2 infection (dated by TCRdb to the early 2020s). General notes on the study: Because TCR sequencing relied on bulk RNA taken from unsorted whole blood, pairing of alpha and beta chains was not possible.

This clonotype showed up many times. Its antigen has not been determined. No qualities accompany the bases; no much larger clone lies one base away. From the germline V gene, CDR1 is SGHRS and CDR2 is YFSETQ. Its CDR3 holds 11 amino acids, cysteine through phenylalanine. CDR3 DNA is the only sequence kept; it has 33 bases, read in frame from the first base. V gives up 4 bases and J gives up 4 bases, and the segment between their germline ends measures 3 bases. A case-control design nested within a healthcare worker cohort in London, UK, was used, with weekly nasopharyngeal swab PCR tests and blood sampling performed. Healthcare workers were recruited between 23 and 31 March 2020, during the week of the UK lockdown, and were followed weekly for up to roughly 16 weeks. Library preparation was by 5' RACE. Sequencing used a NextSeq 500. In the TCR library protocol, unique molecular identifiers were attached to individual cDNA molecules to correct for PCR bias and sequencing error. Both TCR alpha and beta chains were sequenced, and tight co-correlation was observed between alpha and beta sequence abundances in each sample. The paper's processing steps were these. V gene, J gene and CDR3 annotation of TCR sequences was performed with Decombinator V4. TCRs were defined as expanded if a significant change between any two time points was detected under a Poisson model with p below 0.0001. Abundances of TCRs were expressed as counts per million after normalisation to the total number of TCRs sequenced in each sample. TRAV1-2 paired with TRAJ12, TRAJ20 or TRAJ33 defined MAIT TCRs, while TRAV10 paired with TRAJ18 defined iNKT TCRs. VDJdb, accessed 1 November 2021, was searched for CMV, EBV and SARS-CoV-2 annotated TCRs, excluding TCRs annotated for multiple antigens. TCRdb reprocessing: public reads trimmed at Q25 with fastp, clones called with MiXCR, in-frame beta chains kept. Each record represents a unique CDR3 protein, reported with the most common genes and DNA among its rows. None of the V and J calls come from the authors' own analysis; TCRdb made them. The sample contains roughly 57,000 distinct CDR3 sequences, around 13% of them found a single time. In total, the top ten clones hold approximately 8.5% of the sample.

What the research found in general, with its limitations: VDJdb matching was skewed toward anti-spike CD8 responses and likely underestimated virus-specific expansions, missing private and CD4 specificities.

This TCR was recovered from an adult who was a healthcare worker with PCR-confirmed SARS-CoV-2 infection or an uninfected control (not recorded which). The rearrangement joined TRBV5-1 to TRBJ2-4, with the D segment identity uncertain. This specimen was whole blood, taken at baseline. The nucleotide sequence reads as follows: TGCGCCAGCAGCAAGAAAAACATTCAGTACTTC. It encodes CASSKKNIQYF.